This entry lists 27 T cell receptor beta chains sequenced from one sample in a study of blood T cell repertoires in COVID-19. The table came from immunoSEQ multiplex PCR; TCRdb's copy has only in-frame clones and leaves some out. Of roughly 250,000 clones listed, approximately 80% are singletons. The sample comprised peripheral blood. The receptors here all came from a human donor in a cohort sampled during active COVID-19.

Note on this clone: A read error may produce the germline difference seen at one junction end. The chain employs TRBV6-5 and TRBJ1-5; D may be TRBD1 (6 bases). This CDR3 contains 13 residues. Germline V gene data show CDR1 as MNHEY and CDR2 as SVGAGI. Written as DNA, the CDR3 is TGTGTCAGCAGGCTACAGGGAGATCAGCCCCAGCATTTT. Amino acid sequence: CVSRLQGDQPQHF.

V usage is TRBV2 and J usage is TRBJ2-5, with unresolved D. V was pared by 0 bases and J by 5 bases, with 16 bases between. Germline lookup yields CDR1 SNHLY and CDR2 FYNNEI. The CDR3 covers 16 residues. The CDR3: CASSEAGRRLWETQYF. The CDR3 DNA follows: TGTGCCAGCAGTGAAGCGGGTCGGCGGTTATGGGAGACCCAGTACTTC.

The gene calls are TRBV7-9 and TRBJ2-1; 8 nucleotides agree with TRBD1. This CDR3 comprises 14 residues. Trimming cost V 11 bases and J 6 bases; bases outside gene matches: 12. Germline-derived CDR1 and CDR2 are SEHNR and FQNEAQ (reference sequence). The CDR3 is CAARSQGATNEQFF. As DNA, the CDR3 is TGTGCCGCCCGATCCCAGGGGGCAACCAATGAGCAGTTCTTC.

The chain recombines TRBV2 with TRBJ2-7; D might be TRBD2 (5 bases). Germline assignment: CDR1 SNHLY and CDR2 FYNNEI. The V end lost 7 bases, the J end lost 7 bases, and 11 bases lay between the germline ends. This CDR3 region has 11 residues. In DNA form, the CDR3 reads TGTGCCAGCATGTCGGAGGAAGAGCAGTACTTC. Encoded protein: CASMSEEEQYF.

The rearrangement joins TRBV29-1 to TRBJ1-2, with TRBD1 matching over 7 bases. Germline V gene sequence: CDR1 SQVTM, CDR2 ANQGSEA. The CDR3 covers 11 residues. The CDR3, as DNA: TGCACTATACAGGGGCTCTATGGCTACACCTTC. It specifies CTIQGLYGYTF.

The rearrangement uses TRBV18 and TRBJ1-5; 12 bases fit TRBD1. Germline V CDR1 and CDR2: KGHSH, LQKENI. The CDR3 covers 17 residues. V lost 3 bases, J lost 4 bases, and 7 bases stayed unmatched. The CDR3 sequence is CASSPSPGQGANQPQHF. The DNA for the CDR3 is TGTGCCAGCTCACCCTCACCGGGACAGGGGGCGAATCAGCCCCAGCATTTT. Full variable domain (missing parts from reference TRBV18 and TRBJ1-5): NAGVMQNPRHLVRRRGQEARLRCSPMKGHSHVYWYRQLPEEGLKFMVYLQKENIIDESGMPKERFSAEFPKEGPSILRIQQVVRGDSAAYFCASSPSPGQGANQPQHFGDGTRLSIL.

This chain joins TRBV5-1 and TRBJ1-2; maybe TRBD1 (5 bases). CDR1 is SGHRS and CDR2 is YFSETQ in the germline V gene. V lost 2 bases and J lost 14, with 13 bases in between. CDR3 length: 11 amino acids. The CDR3 bases are TGCGCCAGCAGCTTCCAGGGAGGAAAAACCTTC. Its protein product is CASSFQGGKTF.

The genes are TRBV24-1 and TRBJ2-3, with TRBD2 matching 8 bases. CDR3 length: 15 residues. V dropped 4 bases and J dropped 2; count of bases not matched to a gene: 4. CDR1 KGHDR and CDR2 SFDVKD come from the germline V gene. The DNA for the CDR3 is TGTGCCACCAGTGACCCCGGGGGGGACACAGATACGCAGTATTTT. Protein: CATSDPGGDTDTQYF.

The chain couples TRBV6-5 to TRBJ2-7, with D maybe TRBD2 (7 bases). The CDR3 is made up of 14 amino acids. V lost 8 bases and J 0 bases, leaving 14 bases between the germline ends. Germline V CDR1 and CDR2: MNHEY, SVGAGI. Here the CDR3 reads CASGLRGGSYEQYF. The CDR3 coding sequence is TGTGCCAGCGGACTTAGGGGGGGCTCCTACGAGCAGTACTTC.

CDR3 nucleotide sequence: TGTGCCAGCAGGGAGGCGGGACAGGACTATGGCTACACCTTC. Its translation: CASREAGQDYGYTF. This chain joins TRBV6-6 and TRBJ1-2; 8 bases line up with TRBD1. CDR3 length equals 14 residues. V lost 6 bases, J lost 3 bases, and 6 bases stayed unmatched. Germline lookup yields CDR1 MNHNY and CDR2 SVGAGI (reference sequence).

The chain has TRBV21-1 and TRBJ2-3; TRBD1, the D gene given by the table, was not confirmed from the DNA. TRBV21-1 represents a pseudogene. The CDR3 spans 16 residues. For the CDR3, the DNA is TGTGCCAGCAGCAAAGTTTGGGACAGGGGTACAGATACGCAGTATTTT. This codes for CASSKVWDRGTDTQYF.

The chain is built from TRBV10-3 and TRBJ1-2; possibly TRBD1 for D (5 bases). Trimming stripped 0 bases from V and 4 bases from J, with 12 bases between. CDR3 length equals 15 residues. Per the germline V gene, CDR1 is ENHRY and CDR2 is SYGVKD. The CDR3 reads CAISESNRPPYGYTF. DNA for the CDR3: TGTGCCATCAGTGAGTCTAACAGGCCCCCCTATGGCTACACCTTC.

This clone was seen just once. The V and J genes are TRBV6-8 and TRBJ2-4; D ambiguous. This CDR3 comprises 17 residues. V dropped 6 bases and J dropped 0 bases, with 18 bases sitting between them. Germline V CDR1 and CDR2: MNHGY, SAAAGT. The CDR3 spells CASSKRRVWLAKNIQYF. In nucleotides, the CDR3 is TGTGCCAGCAGCAAACGTCGGGTTTGGCTAGCCAAAAACATTCAGTACTTC.

V usage is TRBV4-3 and J usage is TRBJ1-5; weak D call: TRBD1 (5 bases). Per germline, CDR1 LGHNA and CDR2 YSLEER. Trimming pared 4 bases from V and 4 bases from J, leaving 11 bases between. CDR3 length: 14 amino acids. CDR3 coding DNA: TGCGCCAGCAGCCTCCGGGGGGGTAATCAGCCCCAGCATTTT. This encodes CASSLRGGNQPQHF.

In its sample, this clone was seen a few times. The chain uses TRBV4-3 and TRBJ2-1; TRBD2 agrees at 9 bases. V lost 4 bases and J lost 7; bases outside the gene matches: 14. Germline V CDR1 and CDR2: LGHNA, YSLEER. This CDR3 region has 17 residues. The CDR3: CASSRILGLAIRNEQFF. DNA for the CDR3: TGCGCCAGCAGCCGTATACTGGGACTAGCAATCCGGAATGAGCAGTTCTTC.

The chain links TRBV27 to TRBJ2-2; 16 nucleotides align to TRBD2. Germline V gene sequence: CDR1 MNHEY, CDR2 SMNVEV (reference sequence). With 2 bases clipped from V and 0 bases from J, the junction kept 3 bases outside the gene matches. This CDR3 has 19 residues. The CDR3 region has the DNA TGTGCCAGCAGTTTACGGGGACTAGCGGGGGGGCCGAACACCGGGGAGCTGTTTTTT. Protein sequence: CASSLRGLAGGPNTGELFF.

The chain employs TRBV15 and TRBJ1-4; tentatively, D is TRBD1 (6 bases). The CDR3 extends over 15 amino acids. In germline, CDR1 is LNHNV, CDR2 YYDKDF (reference sequence). Trimming took off 2 bases at V and 7 bases at J, with 14 bases between the two ends. For the CDR3, the DNA is TGTGCCACCAGCAGACGTCAGGGGAAGGGTGAAAAACTGTTTTTT. Its protein product is CATSRRQGKGEKLFF. The variable domain in full, completed from reference TRBV15 and TRBJ1-4, reads DAMVIQNPRYQVTQFGKPVTLSCSQTLNHNVMYWYQQKSSQAPKLLFHYYDKDFNNEADTPDNFQSRRPNTSFCFLDIRSPGLGDTAMYLCATSRRQGKGEKLFFGSGTQLSVL.

This rearrangement joins TRBV27 to TRBJ2-1; maybe TRBD2 (6 bases). The CDR3 consists of 15 residues. Germline lookup yields CDR1 MNHEY and CDR2 SMNVEV (reference sequence). Trimming took off 5 bases at V and 6 bases at J, with 17 bases between the two ends. CDR3 nucleotides: TGTGCCAGCAGTACCCGCGGGGAGATAGGCAATGAGCAGTTCTTC. Translating it yields CASSTRGEIGNEQFF.

V usage is TRBV18 and J usage is TRBJ1-2; 10 positions match TRBD1. This CDR3 spans 15 amino acids. With 7 bases clipped from V and 5 bases from J, the junction kept 10 bases outside the gene matches. Germline V gives CDR1 KGHSH, CDR2 LQKENI. CDR3 DNA sequence: TGTGCCAGCTGGACGCGACAGGGGGCTCCATATGGCTACACCTTC. The encoded protein is CASWTRQGAPYGYTF.

The V call is TRBV5-4, the J call TRBJ2-4; weak D call: TRBD1 (5 bases). Trimming cost V 4 bases and J 4 bases, with 12 bases left between them. The germline V gene encodes CDR1 SGHNT and CDR2 YYREEE (reference sequence). The CDR3 contains 14 residues. CDR3 sequence: CASSPAYRKNIQYF. The DNA for the CDR3 is TGTGCCAGCAGCCCGGCCTACAGGAAAAACATTCAGTACTTC.

The gene calls are TRBV27 and TRBJ2-7; tentatively, D is TRBD1 (6 bases). CDR3 length: 15 residues. Trimming left V 3 bases short and J 7 bases short, with 19 bases between. Germline lookup yields CDR1 MNHEY and CDR2 SMNVEV (reference sequence). This CDR3 reads CASSFDRPAGGEQYF. DNA for the CDR3: TGTGCCAGCAGTTTCGACAGGCCTGCGGGTGGTGAGCAGTACTTC.

The chain links TRBV2 to TRBJ1-1, with 7 bases identical to TRBD1. Germline values: CDR1 SNHLY, CDR2 FYNNEI. Unmatched junction bases numbered 3, after V lost 5 bases and J lost 0 bases. This CDR3 contains 14 residues. This chain's CDR3 is CASSKDRVNTEAFF. The CDR3 DNA reads TGTGCCAGCAGTAAAGACAGGGTGAACACTGAAGCTTTCTTT.

This chain joins TRBV5-1 and TRBJ2-7; weak D call: TRBD2 (5 bases). CDR1 is SGHRS, CDR2 YFSETQ, per germline. The V end lost 4 bases, the J end lost 0 bases, and 11 bases lay between the germline ends. The length of the CDR3 is 14 residues. The CDR3 here is CASSLAVTSYEQYF. Here the CDR3 DNA reads TGCGCCAGCAGCCTAGCCGTTACCTCCTACGAGCAGTACTTC. Looking up the rest from reference TRBV5-1 and TRBJ2-7 gives the full variable domain: KAGVTQTPRYLIKTRGQQVTLSCSPISGHRSVSWYQQTPGQGLQFLFEYFSETQRNKGNFPGRFSGRQFSNSRSEMNVSTLELGDSALYLCASSLAVTSYEQYFGPGTRLTVT.

The chain employs TRBV30 and TRBJ1-5, with D hard to call. Trimming took off 8 bases at V and 2 bases at J, with 16 bases between the two ends. CDR1 is GTSNPN and CDR2 is SVGIG in the germline V gene (reference sequence). This CDR3 region has 14 residues. CDR3 sequence (DNA): TGTGCCCTCTATGGGTTGACTGGCAATCAGCCCCAGCATTTT. This gives the protein CALYGLTGNQPQHF.

This clone was observed at least ten times. V is TRBV4-2 and J is TRBJ1-5; possibly TRBD1 for D (5 bases). V was clipped by 6 bases and J by 6 bases, with 21 bases between them. CDR1 LGHNA and CDR2 YNFKEQ come from the germline V gene. The CDR3 spans 16 residues. The CDR3 nucleotides are TGTGCCAGCAGTTTGCGGGAAACAGGTGGAGGTCAGCCCCAGCATTTT. It yields the protein CASSLRETGGGQPQHF.

This clone was seen only a few times. The chain links TRBV5-1 to TRBJ2-2; the match to TRBD1 covers 11 bases. Germline V gene sequence: CDR1 SGHRS, CDR2 YFSETQ. The CDR3 length is 16 residues. The J segment lost 2 bases and the V segment lost 2 bases, leaving 2 bases of the junction unmatched. The chain's CDR3 is CASSFRTGGNTGELFF. The CDR3 nucleotides read TGCGCCAGCAGCTTCAGGACAGGGGGCAACACCGGGGAGCTGTTTTTT.

CDR3 in DNA: TGTGCCAGCAGCTTGGGAATGGCTTTTCGCACAGATACGCAGTATTTT. This codes for CASSLGMAFRTDTQYF. V and J are TRBV5-4 and TRBJ2-3; D is unclear. Deletions cut 0 bases from V and 1 base from J, with 12 bases between. Germline values: CDR1 SGHNT, CDR2 YYREEE (reference sequence). The CDR3 runs 16 residues.